This passage covers 8 T cell receptor beta chains from one sample sequenced in a study of graft-versus-host responses after intestinal transplantation. Clones were sequenced by immunoSEQ multiplex PCR, and TCRdb holds only the in-frame ones, with some missing. This table has some 14,000 clones, almost 30% appearing once. This specimen was alloreactive CD4+ T cells from a mixed lymphocyte reaction culture, taken before intestinal transplant. Indicated subset: CFSE-low proliferating T cells sorted from approximately six-day pre-transplant mixed lymphocyte reaction (GvH or HvG direction). These receptors all come from a human patient who received an intestinal transplant.

This clone was seen more than once but under ten times. The V call is TRBV30, the J call TRBJ1-5; D ambiguous. The germline V gene has CDR1 GTSNPN and CDR2 SVGIG (reference sequence). CDR3 length: 13 amino acids. Deletions cut 3 bases from V and 3 bases from J, with 9 bases between. The CDR3 region has the DNA TGTGCCTGGAGGGCAACCCCCAATCAGCCCCAGCATTTT. Residues: CAWRATPNQPQHF.

The V and J genes are TRBV27 and TRBJ2-5, with 8 bases identical to TRBD2. Germline CDR1 is MNHEY and CDR2 is SMNVEV (reference sequence). The junction had 13 bases not matched to a gene; V was cut back by 5 bases and J by 5 bases. The CDR3 is 16 amino acids. CDR3 in amino acids: CASSVRGGLGGETQYF. Written as DNA, the CDR3 is TGTGCCAGCAGTGTAAGGGGGGGACTAGGAGGGGAGACCCAGTACTTC.

V is TRBV6-5 and J is TRBJ1-2; perhaps TRBD1 as D (5 bases). Germline loops: CDR1 MNHEY, CDR2 SVGAGI. The CDR3 has 13 amino acids. The V and J ends lost 4 bases and 4 bases respectively, with 10 bases between them. The CDR3 reads CASSFGASYGYTF. In DNA, the CDR3 is TGTGCCAGCAGTTTTGGGGCCAGCTATGGCTACACCTTC.

As DNA, the CDR3 is TGCGCCAGCAGCTGGTCGGGGAATAAAAACACTGAAGCTTTCTTT. This codes for CASSWSGNKNTEAFF. This chain uses TRBV5-1 with TRBJ1-1; D remains unclear. The ends were cut back, 3 bases at V and 2 bases at J, with 14 bases in the middle. Germline loops: CDR1 SGHRS, CDR2 YFSETQ. CDR3 length equals 15 residues. The variable domain in full, completed from reference TRBV5-1 and TRBJ1-1, reads KAGVTQTPRYLIKTRGQQVTLSCSPISGHRSVSWYQQTPGQGLQFLFEYFSETQRNKGNFPGRFSGRQFSNSRSEMNVSTLELGDSALYLCASSWSGNKNTEAFFGQGTRLTVV.

V usage is TRBV5-1 and J usage is TRBJ1-5; perhaps TRBD1 as D (5 bases). The CDR3 is 16 residues long. The V gene's germline CDR1 is SGHRS and CDR2 YFSETQ. V lost 4 bases, J lost 4 bases, and 18 bases lay in between. CDR3 loop: CASSPGTGQRNQPQHF. The CDR3 bases are TGCGCCAGCAGCCCTGGGACCGGGCAGAGAAATCAGCCCCAGCATTTT. The variable domain in full, with the rest retrieved from reference TRBV5-1 and TRBJ1-5, is KAGVTQTPRYLIKTRGQQVTLSCSPISGHRSVSWYQQTPGQGLQFLFEYFSETQRNKGNFPGRFSGRQFSNSRSEMNVSTLELGDSALYLCASSPGTGQRNQPQHFGDGTRLSIL.

The sample holds a few counts of this clone. The chain is built from TRBV7-2 and TRBJ2-5; maybe TRBD2 (5 bases). This CDR3 contains 13 residues. CDR1 is SGHTA and CDR2 is FQGNSA in the germline V gene. The V end was cut by 3 bases, the J end by 2 bases, with 7 bases between. The CDR3 loop reads CASSFRDQETQYF. CDR3 in DNA: TGTGCCAGCAGCTTCCGGGATCAAGAGACCCAGTACTTC. Based on the CDR3 plus reference TRBV7-2 and TRBJ2-5, the full variable domain is GAGVSQSPSNKVTEKGKDVELRCDPISGHTALYWYRQSLGQGLEFLIYFQGNSAPDKSGLPSDRFSAERTGGSVSTLTIQRTQQEDSAVYLCASSFRDQETQYFGPGTRLLVL.

To note about this clone: At one end, the junction sequence differs from germline, possibly due to a read error. The CDR3 region is CSVVSSGRGNGQFF. CDR3 bases: TGCAGCGTTGTTAGTAGCGGGAGAGGCAATGGGCAGTTCTTC. The genes are TRBV29-1 and TRBJ2-1; 9 nucleotides match TRBD2. Germline V lookup: CDR1 SQVTM, CDR2 ANQGSEA. This CDR3 has 14 residues.

The V and J genes are TRBV7-9 and TRBJ2-1; TRBD2 matches 7 bases. CDR1 SEHNR and CDR2 FQNEAQ come from the germline V gene (reference sequence). V was clipped by 3 bases and J by 4 bases; unmatched bases: 12. This CDR3 is 17 amino acids long. The CDR3 loop reads CASSFYPLGREYNEQFF. CDR3 DNA sequence: TGTGCCAGCAGCTTCTACCCCCTGGGGCGGGAGTACAATGAGCAGTTCTTC.